Reported below is one T cell receptor beta chain. Source study methods: Amplification from reference gene primers served as the basis for estimated nucleated cell counts. The method was immunoSEQ multiplex PCR; TCRdb's version includes in-frame clones alone and lacks a portion of them. V and J calls and clone size follow that table, whereas D and trimming were derived from the DNA. This table holds approximately 56,000 clones, approximately 92% found once. Germline values: CDR1 SQVTM, CDR2 ANQGSEA. The CDR3 covers 14 residues. Losses at the gene ends were 5 bases for V and 3 bases for J; bases not matched to a gene: 4. The Seattle patients, enrolled during active infection, were followed longitudinally. This sample was included in a study of blood T cell repertoires in COVID-19. Study-wide background: The United States, Italy and Spain provided the acute and convalescent COVID-19 samples. PBMCs, B-cell-depleted T cells, or T cells were the source of the cDNA or gDNA that made up the material.

Sequencing was carried out using peripheral blood. The J gene is TRBJ2-1, the V gene TRBV29-1; 10 bases are a match to TRBD2. This TCR was recovered from a woman aged 55-69 years with COVID-19, enrolled during active disease. The CDR3 is CSVRPSGSYNEQFF. The CDR3 DNA is TGCAGCGTTCGGCCTAGCGGGAGCTACAATGAGCAGTTCTTC.